This entry features one T cell receptor beta chain sequence. Its antigen is undetermined. One end of the junction fails to match germline, which may point to a read error. This record comes from a study of cytomegalovirus exposure and HLA in healthy donors. Study-wide findings and caveats: In vitro checks showed that three CMV-associated chains really do target CMV antigens.

Germline assignment: CDR1 MNHEY and CDR2 SVGAGI. The CDR3 has 13 amino acids. The protocol was immunoSEQ multiplex PCR, while the TCRdb copy is restricted to in-frame clones and leaves out a portion. The table shows about 120,000 clones, with roughly nine tenths occurring only once. Donors came from a validation cohort of 90 to 150 subjects, distinct from the first 666-subject cohort. The receptor comes from a woman under 30 in good health and CMV-seronegative. This chain uses TRBV6-5 with TRBJ1-1, with a weak D call TRBD1 (5 bases). The specimen was PBMCs. The CDR3 loop reads CASSNPGGPQNFF. CDR3 nucleotides: TGTGCCAGCAGCAACCCCGGGGGTCCCCAAAATTTTTTT.